This T cell receptor (beta chain) emerged from a study of blood T cells in healthy people across ages (dated by TCRdb to the mid-2010s). In the study overall: In model experiments, roughly one uniquely barcoded TCR beta cDNA molecule per two T cells was captured by template switching. Age-related changes in TCR beta repertoire diversity were measured in the study by deep sequencing normalized with unique cDNA molecular identifiers. Four age groups were formed from the donors: young (average approximately 15 years), middle-aged (approximately 41), aged (approximately 60) and long-lived (less than 85). To avoid experimental bias, donors of different ages were distributed randomly across sequencing lanes. Using the same blood draw, the study looked at two additional independent replicas of 1 million unique cDNA reads for two donors, one aged 18 to 30 and the other aged 80 or older.

From the cysteine up to the phenylalanine, the CDR3 has a length of 14 residues. Only CDR3 DNA is held: 42 bases, read in frame from base 1. Trimming at the junction amounts to 6 bases on V and 7 bases on J, and the germline ends lie 16 bases apart. Based on the germline V gene (reference sequence), the CDR1 and CDR2 sequences are LNHNV and YYDKDF. Systemically healthy Caucasian individuals from Russia, around 39 in total and aged about 6 to 100 years, were included as donors. Around 10 milliliters of peripheral blood were drawn from each donor into EDTA-treated Vacutainer tubes. Ficoll-Paque density-gradient centrifugation was used to isolate PBMCs, with at least 6 million per sample. Trizol reagent was used to extract total RNA from PBMCs, with at least 6 micrograms per sample. Naive CD45RAhigh/CD27high T cell percentages were measured by flow cytometry on a PBMC aliquot from every donor. Library method: 5' RACE. The run used an Illumina HiSeq 2500. A second PCR of about 7 to 12 cycles was run with a J-beta primer mix and a sample-barcoded 5' primer. Each TCR beta cDNA molecule received a unique molecular identifier from a template-switch 5' adaptor carrying 12 random nucleotides. Each sample yielded at least 2.5 million CDR3-containing paired-end reads. First-strand cDNA was synthesized from all RNA with the Mint cDNA synthesis kit, primed by a TRBC-specific oligonucleotide. Following uracil-DNA glycosylase treatment, a first 18-cycle PCR with universal primers M1SS and BC2_uni_R was performed on all cDNA. The source study handled its data this way. Each sample was normalized by randomly selecting 1 million high-quality reads, each carrying a distinct molecular identifier. Reads sharing molecular identifiers were discarded rather than binned into consensus sequences. MiTCR, with a Q25 quality threshold and the strictest error-elimination algorithm, was used for CDR3 identification, clonotype clustering and error correction. A nonparametric unseen species model using Euler transformation provided a lower-bound estimate of total TCR beta diversity. Clones were called with MiXCR by TCRdb after fastp trimmed the public reads at Q25, and only in-frame beta chains were retained. Identical CDR3 protein sequences are pooled into one entry, listed with their most common genes and DNA. These V and J calls are TCRdb output, not the study's own analysis. Counted in this sample were approximately 1,000,000 distinct CDR3 sequences; more than 30% of them appeared once. The ten largest clonotypes hold under 15% of the sample.

This clonotype has only a few counts. Its antigen is currently not known. Qualities for individual bases were not recorded, and no much larger clone is one base off. Beyond this particular receptor, the publication reports: The long-lived group showed more naive CD4+ T cells, fewer expanded clones and increased TCR diversity than the aged group, suggesting age selection. Because the CMV infection status of the donors was unknown, age-related changes in expanded clonotypes may potentially have been confounded. Bulk unsorted PBMC profiling prevented conclusive comparison of naive and antigen-experienced compartments. As age increased, observed TCR beta diversity per million T cells dropped in a roughly linear way, and a significant reduction was already evident by age 40. There was a strong correlation between observed TCR beta diversity and the percentage of naive T cells measured by flow cytometry. Estimates of total diversity based on one million sequenced T cells were considered lower bounds and underestimates.

The receptor was isolated from a man aged 18 to 35 in good health. This chain is built from TRBV15 and TRBJ1-3, with the D gene not clear enough to name. Sequenced sample: blood. At the DNA level, the sequence is TGTGCCACCAGGCCTGACGGTGTGGGGAACACCATATATTTT. It codes for CATRPDGVGNTIYF.